This entry concerns a single TCR beta chain. With 8 bases removed from V and 1 base from J, the gap between germline ends came to 7 bases. The CDR3 sequence is 12 residues long. Per the study methods: Reference gene primer amplification in the assay estimated nucleated cell counts. Sequencing used immunoSEQ multiplex PCR; TCRdb keeps in-frame clones, though not all of them. V, J and clone size derive from that table, while D and trimming were established from the DNA sequence. The sample contains some 250,000 clones, approximately 88% of which appear only once. The data were obtained in a study of blood T cell repertoires in COVID-19. As for the study in general: COVID-19 samples collected from the United States, Italy and Spain covered acute and convalescent phases. Sources were T cells, B-cell-depleted T cells, or PBMCs; the material itself was cDNA or gDNA.

The TCR originated in a man aged 40-50 years with acute or convalescent COVID-19. The sequenced sample was peripheral blood. The V call is TRBV5-3, the J call TRBJ1-3; a weak D match, TRBD1 (6 bases). TRBV5-3 is an ORF, with its function uncertain. CDR3 residues: CARDSSGNTIYF. DNA of the CDR3: TGTGCCAGGGACAGTTCTGGAAACACCATATATTTT.